This T cell receptor (beta chain) stems from a study of blood T cell repertoires in COVID-19. Assay used: immunoSEQ multiplex PCR; TCRdb lists only in-frame clones, some missing. Here the sample spans tens of thousands of clones, about 85% being singletons. This CDR3 is 16 amino acids long. CDR1 LGHNA and CDR2 YSLEER come from the germline V gene. The V and J ends lost 0 bases and 2 bases respectively, with 8 bases between them. The material sequenced was peripheral blood. This sequence originates from a man at least 80 years old with active or convalescent COVID-19. V gene TRBV4-3 combines with J gene TRBJ1-6; D gene uncertain. CDR3 in amino acids: CASSQEPGAYNSPLHF. The CDR3 DNA follows: TGCGCCAGCAGCCAAGAACCTGGAGCCTATAATTCACCCCTCCACTTT.